Each of the 29 T cell receptor beta chains below was sequenced from the same sample in a study of blood T cell repertoires in COVID-19. The protocol was immunoSEQ multiplex PCR, while the TCRdb copy is restricted to in-frame clones and leaves out a portion. The sample has 200,000 to 250,000 clones, 70% to 90% seen once. The source material was peripheral blood. These receptors all come from a woman between 18 and 29 years old who had recovered from COVID-19.

This chain uses TRBV19 with TRBJ1-1, with unresolved D. This CDR3 is 13 amino acids long. Germline V gives CDR1 LNHDA, CDR2 SQIVND (reference sequence). The germline V and J ends were trimmed by 5 bases and 4 bases, with 11 bases remaining between them. This CDR3 is CASSRRQATEAFF. In DNA form, the CDR3 reads TGTGCCAGTAGTCGCCGCCAGGCCACTGAAGCTTTCTTT.

The chain employs TRBV10-2 and TRBJ1-4; D is unresolved. The CDR3 consists of 11 residues. Germline V gives CDR1 WSHSY, CDR2 SAAADI. The ends were cut back, 10 bases at V and 7 bases at J, with 10 bases in the middle. The CDR3 DNA is TGCGCCACAGGTTTGGGTGAAAAACTGTTTTTT. Translating gives CATGLGEKLFF.

The chain uses TRBV7-3 and TRBJ2-3, with 9 bases aligning to TRBD2. The CDR3 is 16 residues long. Germline trimming cut 1 base from V and 4 bases from J; bases unmatched to any gene: 6. CDR1 and CDR2 (germline): SGHTA, FQGTGA. The CDR3, as DNA: TGTGCCAGCAGCTTAAATGGCGGGAGGGCCTCAGATACGCAGTATTTT. Translation: CASSLNGGRASDTQYF. Together with reference TRBV7-3 and TRBJ2-3, the CDR3 gives the full variable domain: GAGVSQTPSNKVTEKGKYVELRCDPISGHTALYWYRQSLGQGPEFLIYFQGTGAADDSGLPNDRFFAVRPEGSVSTLKIQRTERGDSAVYLCASSLNGGRASDTQYFGPGTRLTVL.

V gene TRBV4-1 combines with J gene TRBJ2-3; D is undetermined. Germline-derived CDR1 and CDR2 are MGHRA and YSYEKL. V dropped 0 bases and J dropped 1 base, with 5 bases sitting between them. This CDR3 has 14 amino acids. The CDR3 spells CASSQDIGTDTQYF. The CDR3 region has the DNA TGCGCCAGCAGCCAAGATATCGGCACAGATACGCAGTATTTT.

This clone showed up just a few times. This chain connects TRBV24-1 to TRBJ2-3; 10 bases align to TRBD2. CDR1 and CDR2 from the germline V gene are KGHDR and SFDVKD. The CDR3 has 16 amino acids. Trimming took 5 bases from V and 0 from J; bases not matched to a gene: 4. The CDR3 sequence: CATSVLTSGSTDTQYF. The CDR3, as DNA: TGTGCCACCAGTGTCTTGACTAGCGGGAGCACAGATACGCAGTATTTT.

The gene calls are TRBV19 and TRBJ2-1, with 11 bases fitting TRBD2. Germline lookup yields CDR1 LNHDA and CDR2 SQIVND (reference sequence). This CDR3 has 13 residues. J gave up 5 bases and V 6 bases, and 0 bases lay outside the gene matches. CDR3: CASRLAGDNEQFF. In nucleotides, the CDR3 is TGTGCCAGTAGACTAGCGGGGGACAATGAGCAGTTCTTC.

V usage is TRBV7-2 and J usage is TRBJ2-2; TRBD2 aligns across 11 bases. The V segment lost 6 bases and the J segment 4 bases; nucleotides outside the gene matches: 4. The CDR3 has 15 residues. CDR1 is SGHTA, CDR2 FQGNSA, per germline. CDR3 in amino acids: CASRRTSGLTGELFF. The CDR3 nucleotides are TGTGCCAGCAGGAGGACTAGCGGGCTCACCGGGGAGCTGTTTTTT.

The chain is built from TRBV10-1 and TRBJ2-7; 9 nucleotides align to TRBD1. Germline CDR1 and CDR2: WNHNN and SYGVQD (reference sequence). V trimming: 6 bases; J trimming: 5 bases; junction bases outside the gene matches: 5. The length of the CDR3 is 13 residues. In nucleotides, the CDR3 is TGCGCCAGCAGCACACAGGGGGCAGACGAGCAGTACTTC. It translates to CASSTQGADEQYF.

The chain employs TRBV18 and TRBJ2-3, with D perhaps TRBD2 (6 bases). Deletions cut 2 bases from V and 1 base from J, with 10 bases between. The CDR3 has 15 amino acids. CDR1 is KGHSH and CDR2 is LQKENI in the germline V gene. The CDR3 is CASSPSGTRTDTQYF. The DNA for the CDR3 is TGTGCCAGCTCACCATCCGGGACTCGCACAGATACGCAGTATTTT.

For the CDR3, the DNA is TGTGCCAGCAGCCAAGATTGGATGGGAGGTGATCGGCATGGCTACACCTTC. This encodes CASSQDWMGGDRHGYTF. V and J are TRBV3-1 (or the pseudogene TRBV3-2) and TRBJ1-2; unclear D gene. The germline gives CDR1 LGHDT, CDR2 YNNKEL (reference sequence). V was trimmed by 0 bases and J by 6 bases, leaving 20 bases between them. The CDR3 consists of 17 residues.

The J gene is TRBJ2-1, the V gene TRBV29-1; D possibly corresponds to TRBD2 (6 bases). Deletions cut 4 bases from V and 0 bases from J, with 10 bases between. This CDR3 comprises 14 residues. Germline loops: CDR1 SQVTM, CDR2 ANQGSEA. The CDR3 DNA is TGCAGCGTTGGACGGGAGAGCTCCTACAATGAGCAGTTCTTC. This translates into CSVGRESSYNEQFF.

The chain combines TRBV19 with TRBJ2-3; 7 bases agree with TRBD2. With 3 bases clipped from V and 4 bases from J, the junction kept 10 bases outside the gene matches. The length of the CDR3 is 16 residues. CDR1 and CDR2 (germline): LNHDA, SQIVND (reference sequence). CDR3 protein: CASSIGPSGSADTQYF. The CDR3 region has the DNA TGTGCCAGTAGTATCGGGCCTAGCGGTTCTGCAGATACGCAGTATTTT.

The genes are TRBV12-3 or TRBV12-4 and TRBJ1-1; D is uncertain. The CDR3 extends over 13 amino acids. Trimming shortened V by 5 bases and J by 2 bases, and 9 bases separated the two germline ends. CDR3 region: CASSLNSNTEAFF. The CDR3 DNA sequence: TGTGCCAGCAGTCTCAACAGTAACACTGAAGCTTTCTTT.

This clone has only one observation. Here the CDR3 reads CASSQVSDSNEKLFF. In nucleotides, the CDR3 is TGCGCCAGCAGCCAAGTATCTGACAGTAATGAAAAACTGTTTTTT. The chain is built from TRBV4-3 and TRBJ1-4; a weak D match, TRBD1 (5 bases). CDR3 length: 15 amino acids. V lost 1 base to trimming and J lost 4 bases, with 10 bases between them. Germline V gene data show CDR1 as LGHNA and CDR2 as YSLEER.

In DNA, the CDR3 is TGTGCCGTCAGGGGTGGGTATGGCTACACCTTC. Its protein product is CAVRGGYGYTF. The V call is TRBV6-5, the J call TRBJ1-2, with a possible D match to TRBD1 (6 bases). The germline CDR1 and CDR2 sequences are MNHEY and SVGAGI. The V and J ends lost 11 bases and 5 bases respectively, with 12 bases between them. This CDR3 region has 11 residues.

V is TRBV28 and J is TRBJ2-1, with a tentative D call TRBD2 (7 bases). This CDR3 is 16 amino acids long. V shed 2 bases and J shed 4 bases, with 15 bases lying between them. Per germline, CDR1 MDHEN and CDR2 SYDVKM. The CDR3 sequence is CASSLVQGRGYNEQFF. CDR3 DNA sequence: TGTGCCAGCAGTTTAGTGCAGGGGAGGGGATACAATGAGCAGTTCTTC.

The V gene is TRBV9, the J gene TRBJ2-1, with 11 bases lining up with TRBD2. After removal of 5 bases from V and 0 bases from J, the junction contained 16 bases not matched to a gene. The CDR3 is 20 amino acids. Germline lookup yields CDR1 SGDLS and CDR2 YYNGEE. CDR3 amino acids: CASSEPRFLAGGSSYNEQFF. CDR3 sequence (DNA): TGTGCCAGCAGTGAGCCGCGATTTTTAGCGGGAGGGTCCTCCTACAATGAGCAGTTCTTC.

CDR3 sequence (DNA): TGTGCCAGCAGTCCCGGCCTTGACCCCAGGGCGACCTACGAGCAGTACTTC. It codes for CASSPGLDPRATYEQYF. This sequence joins TRBV6-6 and TRBJ2-7, with a possible D match to TRBD1 (5 bases). This CDR3 spans 17 amino acids. With 5 bases removed from V and 2 bases from J, the gap between germline ends came to 22 bases. Germline values: CDR1 MNHNY, CDR2 SVGAGI (reference sequence).

V usage is TRBV30 and J usage is TRBJ1-2, with D possibly matching TRBD1 (5 bases). Germline V gene data show CDR1 as GTSNPN and CDR2 as SVGIG (reference sequence). The CDR3 loop spans 12 amino acids. V lost 0 bases to trimming and J lost 11 bases, with 13 bases between them. DNA for the CDR3: TGTGCCTGGAGTGTACGGGACTCATGGTACACCTTC. Translating it yields CAWSVRDSWYTF.

The V call is TRBV2, the J call TRBJ2-7, with 7 bases lining up with TRBD1. Germline CDR1 and CDR2: SNHLY and FYNNEI. J lost 6 bases, V lost 7 bases, and 9 bases had no gene match. This CDR3 has 13 residues. The chain's CDR3 is CASISTGNAEQYF. The CDR3 coding sequence is TGTGCCAGCATCTCGACAGGGAACGCCGAGCAGTACTTC.

This clone was found a few times. The chain uses TRBV6-5 and TRBJ1-2; 10 bases line up with TRBD1. Germline lookup yields CDR1 MNHEY and CDR2 SVGAGI. V dropped 6 bases and J dropped 6; count of bases not matched to a gene: 10. The CDR3 is made up of 15 amino acids. Written as DNA, the CDR3 is TGTGCCAGCAGATTCGACAGGGGGCGAATAAATGGCTACACCTTC. Its translation is CASRFDRGRINGYTF.

The CDR3 DNA reads TGCAGTGCTAGTCCCCCGGGACTAGCGTCCTACGAGCAGTACTTC. Translation: CSASPPGLASYEQYF. This sequence joins TRBV20-1 and TRBJ2-7; 10 nucleotides agree with TRBD2. CDR1 and CDR2 (germline): DFQATT, SNEGSKA (reference sequence). The V gene end was trimmed by 3 bases and the J gene end by 1 base; junction bases not matched to a gene: 6. The CDR3 length is 15 residues.

This chain uses TRBV6-6 with TRBJ1-3; tentative D call: TRBD1 (5 bases). Trimming left V 4 bases short and J 0 bases short, with 10 bases between. Germline V gene sequence: CDR1 MNHNY, CDR2 SVGAGI (reference sequence). CDR3 length: 15 amino acids. The DNA for the CDR3 is TGTGCCAGCAGTTCGACAGTTTACTCTGGAAACACCATATATTTT. As protein: CASSSTVYSGNTIYF.

The CDR3 loop is CASSPGGGKEPPYEQYF. The CDR3 bases are TGTGCCAGCAGCCCCGGAGGGGGCAAGGAGCCCCCCTACGAGCAGTACTTC. V usage is TRBV25-1 and J usage is TRBJ2-7; D perhaps matches TRBD1 (7 bases). Germline V gene lookup returns CDR1 MGHDK and CDR2 SYGVNS. V was clipped by 6 bases and J by 2 bases, with 23 bases between them. This CDR3 spans 17 amino acids.

The chain employs TRBV13 and TRBJ2-7; possibly TRBD2 for D (6 bases). This CDR3 is built from 14 residues. From germline, CDR1 is PRHDT and CDR2 FYEKMQ (reference sequence). V was cut by 0 bases and J by 2 bases, with 8 bases left in between. CDR3 region: CASSLGAGTYEQYF. CDR3 sequence (DNA): TGTGCCAGCAGCTTAGGTGCGGGGACCTACGAGCAGTACTTC.

This clone was seen a single time. The chain employs TRBV5-4 and TRBJ1-1, with D possibly TRBD1 on 5 matching bases. The CDR3 spans 12 residues. CDR1 and CDR2 from the germline V gene are SGHNT and YYREEE (reference sequence). The V end was cut by 0 bases, the J end by 11 bases, with 11 bases between. CDR3 amino acids: CASSLGGAKAFF. The CDR3 DNA is TGTGCCAGCAGCTTGGGCGGGGCGAAGGCTTTCTTT.

This clone appeared a few times. V is TRBV19 and J is TRBJ2-7; 7 nucleotides line up with TRBD1. Germline CDR1 LNHDA, CDR2 SQIVND (reference sequence). This CDR3 has 14 amino acids. The trim removed 5 bases at V and 3 bases at J, leaving 7 bases unmatched. The CDR3 loop is CASSPYWDSYEQYF. CDR3 nucleotide sequence: TGTGCCAGTAGTCCCTACTGGGACAGCTACGAGCAGTACTTC.

V gene TRBV2 combines with J gene TRBJ2-3; TRBD2 matches at 12 bases. CDR1 is SNHLY, CDR2 FYNNEI, per germline. The junction had 4 bases not matched to a gene; V was cut back by 7 bases and J by 8 bases. The CDR3 covers 13 residues. The CDR3 DNA reads as TGTGCCAGCACGACTAGCGGGAGTGGTACGCAGTATTTT. This sequence encodes CASTTSGSGTQYF.

V and J are TRBV6-5 and TRBJ2-1, with TRBD1 as a possible D gene (7 bases). The CDR3 is made up of 14 amino acids. The germline gives CDR1 MNHEY, CDR2 SVGAGI. Trimming pared 5 bases from V and 6 bases from J, leaving 14 bases between. The CDR3 bases are TGTGCCAGCAGTAGAACTCAGGGGGGCAATGAGCAGTTCTTC. This translates into CASSRTQGGNEQFF.